This record looks at one T cell receptor beta chain sequence and its context. The antigen is unknown. This record comes from a study of T cell responses to AZD1222 COVID-19 vaccine. About the research overall: Pooled together were second doses at about 4 or about 12 weeks.

The CDR3 has 13 amino acids. Trimming left V 3 bases short and J 2 bases short, with 9 bases between. The table came from immunoSEQ multiplex PCR; TCRdb's copy has only in-frame clones and leaves some out. Among approximately 110,000 clones, around 87% were seen once, and the ten largest hold about 1.2%. General observations from the study: A mostly white British donor set with more females was recruited, and clonal diversity was possibly underestimated. Baseline serostatus was positive in only six AZD1222 recipients. Researchers took repertoire samples only after the peak T cell response had come.

This clonotype originated in an adult in good health. Material: peripheral blood, obtained on day 0 of AZD1222 vaccination. The chain joins TRBV5-3 to TRBJ2-7, with a weak D call TRBD2 (6 bases). TRBV5-3 is an ORF; its function is uncertain. The CDR3 loop reads CARSSGTPYEQYF. CDR3 DNA sequence: TGTGCCAGAAGCTCCGGGACTCCCTACGAGCAGTACTTC.